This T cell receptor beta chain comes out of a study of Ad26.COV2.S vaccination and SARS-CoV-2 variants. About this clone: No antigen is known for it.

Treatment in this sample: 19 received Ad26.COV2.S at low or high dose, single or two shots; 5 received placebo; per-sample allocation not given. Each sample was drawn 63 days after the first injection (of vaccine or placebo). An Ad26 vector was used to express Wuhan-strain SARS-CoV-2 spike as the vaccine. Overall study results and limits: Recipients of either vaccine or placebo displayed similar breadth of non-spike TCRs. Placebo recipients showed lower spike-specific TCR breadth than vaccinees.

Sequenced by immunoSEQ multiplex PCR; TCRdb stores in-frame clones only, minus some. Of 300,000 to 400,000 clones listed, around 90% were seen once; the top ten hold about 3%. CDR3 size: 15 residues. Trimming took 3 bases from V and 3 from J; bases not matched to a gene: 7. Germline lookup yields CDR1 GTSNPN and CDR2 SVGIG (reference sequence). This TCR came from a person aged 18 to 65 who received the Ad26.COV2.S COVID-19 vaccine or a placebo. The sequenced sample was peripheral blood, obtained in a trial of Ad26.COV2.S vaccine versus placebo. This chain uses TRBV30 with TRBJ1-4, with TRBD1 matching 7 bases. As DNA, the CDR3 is TGTGCCTGGAGCAGGGGGGCTGCTTCTAATGAAAAACTGTTTTTT. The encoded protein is CAWSRGAASNEKLFF. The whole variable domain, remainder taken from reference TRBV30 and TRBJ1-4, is SQTIHQWPATLVQPVGSPLSLECTVEGTSNPNLYWYRQAAGRGLQLLFYSVGIGQISSEVPQNLSASRPQDRQFILSSKKLLLSDSGFYLCAWSRGAASNEKLFFGSGTQLSVL.